Listed below are T cell receptor beta chains from one sample, sequenced in a study of OX40 agonist ivuxolimab in advanced cancers. Assay: immunoSEQ multiplex PCR; the TCRdb copy retains only in-frame clones and omits some. The table records about 69,000 clones, 80% to 90% of them present only once. This specimen was CD4+ or CD8+ T cells sorted from blood, taken in a trial of the OX40 agonist ivuxolimab. Every receptor here comes from an adult with an advanced solid tumor such as melanoma, head and neck, liver or kidney cancer. The CDR3 runs from the conserved cysteine through the conserved F or W. A D gene is named only where the DNA matches it firmly. Not every row has a clone size; where given, it reads once, few, many or a size class.

clone_size j_call v_call d_call cdr3_nt cdr3_aa
- TRBJ2-2 TRBV7-9 - TGTGCCAGCAGCTTAAGTTTACGGCTCTCTACCGGGGAGCTGTTTTTT CASSLSLRLSTGELFF
- TRBJ2-7 TRBV6-5 TRBD2 TGTGCCAGCAGTAATAGCGGGAGTAGCTCCTACGAGCAGTACTTC CASSNSGSSSYEQYF
- TRBJ1-4 TRBV7-9 - TGTGCCAGCAGCTTAGCGATTGGAGTTCTTCTGTTTTTT CASSLAIGVLLFF
once TRBJ2-7 TRBV19 - TGTGCCAGTAGTATAGGAGGAGGTTCCTACGAGCAGTACTTC CASSIGGGSYEQYF
- TRBJ1-5 TRBV28 TRBD1 TGTGCCAGCAGCCAGGGGGCGGGCAATCAGCCCCAGCATTTT CASSQGAGNQPQHF
- TRBJ1-1 TRBV30 TRBD1 TGTGCCTGGGGGACAGGGATGAACACTGAAGCTTTCTTT CAWGTGMNTEAFF
- TRBJ2-7 TRBV11-2 - TGTGCCAGCAGCTGGGATTGGAGGGGGACGTGGGAGCAGTACTTC CASSWDWRGTWEQYF
- TRBJ2-7 TRBV4-1 - TGCGCCAGCAGCCTCCAGGGAGGGGGAGCGGGCGAGCAGTACTTC CASSLQGGGAGEQYF
many TRBJ1-6 TRBV4-1 TRBD1 TGCGCCAGCAGCCAAGGGGACAGGGCTTCACCCCTCCACTTT CASSQGDRASPLHF
- TRBJ2-2 TRBV27 - TGTGCCAGCAGTTTCCCTACCGGGGAGCTGTTTTTT CASSFPTGELFF
- TRBJ2-1 TRBV27 TRBD1 TGTGCCAGCAGTTTCGGGACAGCGGAGAATGAGCAGTTCTTC CASSFGTAENEQFF
- TRBJ2-7 TRBV29-1 - TGCAGCGCCCTCACAGGGCTCTCCTACGAGCAGTACTTC CSALTGLSYEQYF
- TRBJ2-7 TRBV6-6 - TGTGCCAGCAGTTCGACAGGCTACGAGCAGTACTTC CASSSTGYEQYF
once TRBJ1-1 TRBV7-6 - TGTGCCAGCAGCTTCGGGAACGTGGAAGCTTTCTTT CASSFGNVEAFF
- TRBJ1-5 TRBV7-9 TRBD1 TGTGCCAGCAGTTTTGAAACAGGGGGCAGAAGTCAGCCCCAGCATTTT CASSFETGGRSQPQHF
- TRBJ1-2 TRBV6-6 TRBD1 TGTGCCAGCAGTTTCACGCGACAGGGGGCAGACTATGGCTACACCTTC CASSFTRQGADYGYTF